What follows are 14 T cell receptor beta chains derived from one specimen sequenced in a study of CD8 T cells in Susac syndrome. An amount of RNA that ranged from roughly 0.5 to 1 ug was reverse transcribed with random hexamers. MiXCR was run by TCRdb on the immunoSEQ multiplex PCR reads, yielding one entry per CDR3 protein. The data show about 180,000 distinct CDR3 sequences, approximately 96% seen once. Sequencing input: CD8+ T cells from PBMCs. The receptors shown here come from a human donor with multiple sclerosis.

This CDR3 is CASSLKWGLAGYNEQFF. For the CDR3, the DNA is TGTGCCAGCAGTTTAAAGTGGGGTCTAGCGGGGTACAATGAGCAGTTCTTC. The V gene is TRBV27, the J gene TRBJ2-1; 9 bases fit TRBD2. The CDR3 has 17 residues. In germline, CDR1 is MNHEY, CDR2 SMNVEV (reference sequence). The V gene end was trimmed by 2 bases and the J gene end by 4 bases; junction bases not matched to a gene: 9.

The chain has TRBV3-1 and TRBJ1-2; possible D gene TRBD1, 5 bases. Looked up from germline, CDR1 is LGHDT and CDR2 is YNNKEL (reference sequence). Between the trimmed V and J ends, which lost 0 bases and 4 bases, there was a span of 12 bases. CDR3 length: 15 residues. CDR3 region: CASSQDVGALYGYTF. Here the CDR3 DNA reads TGTGCCAGCAGCCAAGATGTAGGGGCCCTCTATGGCTACACCTTC.

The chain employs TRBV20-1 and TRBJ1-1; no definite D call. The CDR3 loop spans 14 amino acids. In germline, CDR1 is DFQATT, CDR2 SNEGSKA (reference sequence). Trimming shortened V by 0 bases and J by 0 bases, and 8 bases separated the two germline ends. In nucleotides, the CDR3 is TGCAGTGCTAGAGACCCAGCTATGAACACTGAAGCTTTCTTT. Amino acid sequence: CSARDPAMNTEAFF.

The CDR3 bases are TGTGCCAGCAGCTTAGGAGTCAGGGCCTACGAGCAGTACTTC. Its protein is CASSLGVRAYEQYF. The chain is built from TRBV13 and TRBJ2-7; maybe TRBD1 (5 bases). CDR1 and CDR2 (germline): PRHDT, FYEKMQ (reference sequence). Trimming cost V 0 bases and J 2 bases, with 8 bases left between them. The CDR3 has 14 residues.

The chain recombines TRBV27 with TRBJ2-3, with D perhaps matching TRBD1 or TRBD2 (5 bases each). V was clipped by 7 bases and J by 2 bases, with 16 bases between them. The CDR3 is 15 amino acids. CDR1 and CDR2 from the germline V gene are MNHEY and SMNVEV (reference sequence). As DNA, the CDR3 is TGTGCCAGCAACCCACGGGACGGAATCACAGATACGCAGTATTTT. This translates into CASNPRDGITDTQYF.

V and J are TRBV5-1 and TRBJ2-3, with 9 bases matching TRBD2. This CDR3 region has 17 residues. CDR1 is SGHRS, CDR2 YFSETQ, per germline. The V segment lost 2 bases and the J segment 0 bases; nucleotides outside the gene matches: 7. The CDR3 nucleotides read TGCGCCAGCAGCTTCGAACTAGCGGGTCCTAGCACAGATACGCAGTATTTT. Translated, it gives CASSFELAGPSTDTQYF.

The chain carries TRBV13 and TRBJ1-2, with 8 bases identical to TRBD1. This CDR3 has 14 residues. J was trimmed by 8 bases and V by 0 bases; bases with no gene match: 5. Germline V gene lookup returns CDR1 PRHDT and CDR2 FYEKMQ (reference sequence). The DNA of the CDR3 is TGTGCCAGCAGCTTAGGATCAGGGGGCCAAGGCTACACCTTC. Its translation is CASSLGSGGQGYTF.

The CDR3 spells CASSFDPDVAFF. DNA of the CDR3: TGTGCCAGCAGTTTTGATCCTGACGTAGCTTTCTTT. This rearrangement joins TRBV12-3 or TRBV12-4 to TRBJ1-1, with unresolved D. Between the trimmed V and J ends, which lost 3 bases and 10 bases, there was a span of 12 bases. The CDR3 has 12 amino acids.

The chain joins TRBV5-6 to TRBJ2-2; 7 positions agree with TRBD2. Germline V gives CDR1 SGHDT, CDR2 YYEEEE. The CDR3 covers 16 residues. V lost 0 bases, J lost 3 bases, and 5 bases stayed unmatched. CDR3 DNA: TGTGCCAGCAGCTTGGTGCTAGCGGAATACACCGGGGAGCTGTTTTTT. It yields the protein CASSLVLAEYTGELFF.

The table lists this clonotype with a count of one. CDR3: CATGGLATDTQYF. In DNA form, the CDR3 reads TGTGCCACCGGGGGGCTAGCGACAGATACGCAGTATTTT. The chain joins TRBV15 to TRBJ2-3; perhaps D is TRBD1 or TRBD2 (6 bases each). Trimming took 8 bases from V and 3 from J, leaving 12 bases between them. The CDR3 has 13 residues. Germline V gene data show CDR1 as LNHNV and CDR2 as YYDKDF (reference sequence).

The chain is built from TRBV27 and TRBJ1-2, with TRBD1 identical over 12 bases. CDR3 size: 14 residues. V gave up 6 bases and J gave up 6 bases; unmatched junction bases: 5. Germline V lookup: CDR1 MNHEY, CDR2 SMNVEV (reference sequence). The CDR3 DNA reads TGTGCCAGCAGGGGACAGGGGGCCAGCGATGGCTACACCTTC. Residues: CASRGQGASDGYTF.

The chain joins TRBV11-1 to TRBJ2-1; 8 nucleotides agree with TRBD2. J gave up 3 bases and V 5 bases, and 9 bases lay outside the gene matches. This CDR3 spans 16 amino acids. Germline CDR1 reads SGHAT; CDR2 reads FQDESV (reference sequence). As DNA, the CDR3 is TGTGCCAGCAGCCTCGGCCTAGCGGGCCACTACAATGAGCAGTTCTTC. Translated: CASSLGLAGHYNEQFF.

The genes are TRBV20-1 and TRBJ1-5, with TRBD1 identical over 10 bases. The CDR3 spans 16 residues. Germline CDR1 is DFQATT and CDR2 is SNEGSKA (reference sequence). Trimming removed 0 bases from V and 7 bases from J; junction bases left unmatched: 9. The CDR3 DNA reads TGCAGTGCTAGAGATCGAGACAGGGGGCTGAGCCAGCCCCAGCATTTT. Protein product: CSARDRDRGLSQPQHF.

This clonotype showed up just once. The CDR3 DNA is TGTGCCAGCAGGATCACTAGCGGGGCCACCTACGAGCAGTACTTC. It encodes CASRITSGATYEQYF. The chain links TRBV27 to TRBJ2-7; 10 bases agree with TRBD2. Germline trimming cut 6 bases from V and 2 bases from J; bases unmatched to any gene: 7. Germline-derived CDR1 and CDR2 are MNHEY and SMNVEV (reference sequence). This CDR3 is built from 15 residues.